This TCR beta chain was obtained from a study of long-term antiretroviral therapy in people with HIV. Study at large: When the earliest samples were collected, ART was typically delayed until CD4 counts fell.

Study-wide findings and caveats: Diversity remained lower than transplant donor controls, even though it increased after ART.

An immunoSEQ assay, version v3.0, was performed at survey level. Sequencing had a target that covered roughly 35,000-55,000 T-cell genomes per sample. The method was immunoSEQ multiplex PCR; TCRdb's version includes in-frame clones alone and lacks a portion of them. The sample lists over 20,000 clones; around 86% were seen once. As concerns this clone: Antigen specificity is unknown.

The CDR3 is made up of 13 amino acids. Trimming took off 4 bases at V and 7 bases at J, with 13 bases between the two ends. Per germline, CDR1 SGHTA and CDR2 FQGTGA. Sequencing was performed on unsorted PBMCs, taken 1.9 years after starting antiretroviral therapy. The clonotype was recovered from a woman aged 30 to 39 with HIV. This rearrangement joins TRBV7-3 to TRBJ2-5; possible D gene TRBD1, 5 bases. The CDR3 region is CASSWGVSGTQYF. The CDR3 DNA sequence: TGTGCCAGCAGCTGGGGCGTTTCGGGGACCCAGTACTTC.